Following are 7 T cell receptor beta chains from one sample sequenced in a study of T cells in Graves' hyperthyroidism and ophthalmopathy (dated by TCRdb to the late 2010s). The method was multiplex PCR. The listed sequencing device is Illumina HiSeq 2000. The TCR beta CDR3 regions were amplified from the RNA transcripts. The TCR CDR3 was subjected to a first round of RT-PCR using the HTBI primer set and the Qiagen OneStep RT-PCR kit. TCRdb trimmed public reads at Q25 via fastp, called clones via MiXCR and kept in-frame beta chains. A single entry per CDR3 protein holds the most common genes and DNA from its merged rows. The sample yields around 240,000 distinct CDR3 sequences; more than 14% were counted once. The ten largest make up about 14% of the sample. Input material: blood. The receptors were gathered from a woman aged 40 to 49 with Graves' hyperthyroidism that later progressed to Graves' ophthalmopathy.

This clonotype has just a few counts. This rearrangement joins TRBV19 to TRBJ2-1, with D hard to call. CDR1 and CDR2 from the germline V gene are LNHDA and SQIVND (reference sequence). V lost 1 base and J 7 bases, leaving 14 bases between the germline ends. This CDR3 is built from 15 residues. The CDR3 region is CASSIVGSSWNEQFF. CDR3 sequence (DNA): TGTGCCAGTAGTATAGTTGGGTCTTCATGGAATGAGCAGTTCTTC.

V and J are TRBV19 and TRBJ1-4; tentative D call: TRBD1 (5 bases). From germline, CDR1 is LNHDA and CDR2 SQIVND (reference sequence). V lost 6 bases to trimming and J lost 7 bases, with 9 bases between them. The CDR3 contains 12 residues. DNA for the CDR3: TGTGCCAGTAGACAGGACTCTGAAAAACTGTTTTTT. Amino acids: CASRQDSEKLFF. Complete variable domain (other parts from reference TRBV19 and TRBJ1-4): DGGITQSPKYLFRKEGQNVTLSCEQNLNHDAMYWYRQDPGQGLRLIYYSQIVNDFQKGDIAEGYSVSREKKESFPLTVTSAQKNPTAFYLCASRQDSEKLFFGSGTQLSVL.

This clonotype has a single count. A single base separates this from a much larger clone, so it may be a read error. V and J are TRBV13 and TRBJ1-4; no definite D call. With 5 bases removed from V and 7 bases from J, the gap between germline ends came to 17 bases. The germline gives CDR1 PRHDT, CDR2 FYEKMQ (reference sequence). This CDR3 contains 15 residues. The CDR3 spells CASSDVTRGGEKLFF. CDR3 sequence (DNA): TGTGCCAGCAGCGACGTAACACGGGGAGGTGAAAAACTGTTTTTT.

This clonotype was observed a few times. The chain employs TRBV6-1 and TRBJ2-1; 9 bases are shared with TRBD1. The CDR3 has 14 residues. The V and J ends lost 7 bases and 7 bases, in that order; junction bases with no gene match: 8. CDR1 MNHNS and CDR2 SASEGT come from the germline V gene. In nucleotides, the CDR3 is TGTGCCAGCAATCCGGGACAGGGTAGGAATGAGCAGTTCTTC. It encodes CASNPGQGRNEQFF.

This clonotype was counted ten times or more. The chain has TRBV27 and TRBJ2-2; D gene uncertain. The CDR3 has 14 amino acids. Germline V gene sequence: CDR1 MNHEY, CDR2 SMNVEV (reference sequence). Trimming removed 2 bases at V and 5 bases at J, with 9 bases between. This chain's CDR3 is CASSLLLITGELFF. In DNA, the CDR3 is TGTGCCAGCAGTTTACTTCTTATTACCGGGGAGCTGTTTTTT.

V and J are TRBV30 and TRBJ2-7; TRBD2 is a possible D gene (7 bases). Germline V gives CDR1 GTSNPN, CDR2 SVGIG (reference sequence). The CDR3 is 13 amino acids. Trimming shortened V by 0 bases and J by 2 bases, and 8 bases separated the two germline ends. This CDR3 reads CAWSVGGAYEQYF. CDR3 in DNA: TGTGCCTGGAGTGTAGGGGGGGCCTACGAGCAGTACTTC. Drawing the rest from reference TRBV30 and TRBJ2-7, the complete variable domain is SQTIHQWPATLVQPVGSPLSLECTVEGTSNPNLYWYRQAAGRGLQLLFYSVGIGQISSEVPQNLSASRPQDRQFILSSKKLLLSDSGFYLCAWSVGGAYEQYFGPGTRLTVT.

This clonotype was seen repeatedly, ten times or more. The chain links TRBV6-5 to TRBJ2-5; D could derive from TRBD1 or TRBD2 (5 bases each). The CDR3 length is 15 residues. The germline V and J ends were trimmed by 0 bases and 2 bases, with 10 bases remaining between them. In germline, CDR1 is MNHEY, CDR2 SVGAGI. CDR3 DNA sequence: TGTGCCAGCAGTTACTCGAGGGACGGTCAAGAGACCCAGTACTTC. This translates into CASSYSRDGQETQYF.